This TCR beta chain was sequenced in a study of blood T cell repertoires in COVID-19. Study overall: COVID-19 samples collected from the United States, Italy and Spain covered acute and convalescent phases.

This clone has a handful of counts. Trimming took off 6 bases at V and 0 bases at J, with 14 bases between the two ends. This CDR3 is 15 amino acids long. Germline assignment: CDR1 MNHEY and CDR2 SMNVEV (reference sequence). Study processing details: Quantification of nucleated cells was approximated via reference gene primer amplification. The data were produced by immunoSEQ multiplex PCR, yet TCRdb's version contains in-frame clones alone and is incomplete. The D gene and trimming were derived from the DNA, and the V and J assignments and clone size from that table. The sample holds roughly 130,000 clones, approximately 87% seen once.

This sequence was found in a woman aged 55-70 years with acute or convalescent COVID-19. Sequenced input: peripheral blood. V and J are TRBV27 and TRBJ1-1; weak D call: TRBD1 (5 bases). This CDR3 is CASREYRFMNTEAFF. The DNA for the CDR3 is TGTGCCAGCAGAGAGTACAGGTTTATGAACACTGAAGCTTTCTTT.